One sample yielded the 27 T cell receptor beta chains listed below, sequenced in a study of cytomegalovirus exposure and HLA in healthy donors. The PCR had 60 Vbeta and 13 Jbeta primers. The table came from immunoSEQ multiplex PCR; TCRdb's copy has only in-frame clones and leaves some out. The sample holds approximately 110,000 clones; just under 75% are singletons and the top ten take more than 2%. Sequencing was carried out using PBMCs. These TCRs come from a man aged 50-60 years in good health and CMV-seropositive.

The V and J genes are TRBV27 and TRBJ1-2; D unresolved. The CDR3 contains 13 residues. Germline CDR1 is MNHEY and CDR2 is SMNVEV (reference sequence). The V end was cut by 5 bases, the J end by 2 bases, with 9 bases between. The DNA of the CDR3 is TGTGCCAGCAGTATAACAGTAAACTATGGCTACACCTTC. This translates into CASSITVNYGYTF.

V usage is TRBV6-6 and J usage is TRBJ2-7, with a weak D call TRBD2 (5 bases). V was clipped by 8 bases and J by 5 bases, with 10 bases between them. The CDR3 is made up of 11 amino acids. Per germline, CDR1 MNHNY and CDR2 SVGAGI (reference sequence). Here the CDR3 reads CASGREDEQYF. The CDR3 DNA reads TGTGCCAGCGGACGGGAAGACGAGCAGTACTTC.

The chain joins TRBV9 to TRBJ1-1; D perhaps matches TRBD1 (6 bases). Germline CDR1 reads SGDLS; CDR2 reads YYNGEE. This CDR3 comprises 12 residues. The V gene lost 3 bases and the J gene lost 10 bases, with 13 bases spanning the gap. The CDR3 DNA reads as TGTGCCAGCAGCGGCACAGGGTCCTCAGCTTTCTTT. Translation: CASSGTGSSAFF. The whole variable domain, filled in from reference TRBV9 and TRBJ1-1, reads DSGVTQTPKHLITATGQRVTLRCSPRSGDLSVYWYQQSLDQGLQFLIQYYNGEERAKGNILERFSAQQFPDLHSELNLSSLELGDSALYFCASSGTGSSAFFGQGTRLTVV.

The chain combines TRBV27 with TRBJ2-7, with a possible D match to TRBD2 (5 bases). Germline CDR1 and CDR2: MNHEY and SMNVEV (reference sequence). With 1 base removed from V and 4 bases from J, the gap between germline ends came to 11 bases. The CDR3 runs 14 residues. CDR3 in amino acids: CASSLYGKSYEQYF. CDR3 DNA sequence: TGTGCCAGCAGTTTATACGGGAAATCATACGAGCAGTACTTC.

This rearrangement joins TRBV27 to TRBJ1-3, with D possibly being TRBD1 (6 bases). The germline CDR1 and CDR2 sequences are MNHEY and SMNVEV (reference sequence). This CDR3 region has 15 residues. Trimming stripped 7 bases from V and 0 bases from J, with 13 bases between. The CDR3: CASTLTRGSGNTIYF. CDR3 sequence (DNA): TGTGCCAGCACCCTAACCAGGGGCTCTGGAAACACCATATATTTT.

V and J are TRBV6-4 and TRBJ2-3; 12 bases are shared with TRBD2. V shed 2 bases and J 4 bases; nucleotides not matched to a gene: 1. This CDR3 has 15 residues. Germline values: CDR1 MRHNA, CDR2 SNTAGT. CDR3 sequence reads: CASSDLAGGPDTQYF. The CDR3 nucleotides are TGTGCCAGCAGTGACCTAGCGGGGGGGCCAGATACGCAGTATTTT.

The V gene is TRBV11-1, the J gene TRBJ2-7; 9 nucleotides match TRBD2. The V and J ends lost 4 bases and 1 base, in that order; junction bases with no gene match: 8. The CDR3 loop spans 16 amino acids. Germline V gives CDR1 SGHAT, CDR2 FQDESV (reference sequence). This CDR3 is CASSSMTSGGSYEQYF. The CDR3 DNA sequence: TGTGCCAGCAGCTCAATGACTAGCGGTGGTTCCTACGAGCAGTACTTC.

This clone has only one observation. The chain recombines TRBV11-2 with TRBJ2-1, with a tentative D call TRBD2 (7 bases). CDR1 and CDR2 from the germline V gene are SGHAT and FQNNGV. This CDR3 comprises 15 residues. Trimming took 5 bases from V and 4 from J, leaving 15 bases between them. The CDR3: CASSLGGGGYNEQFF. The CDR3 DNA reads as TGTGCCAGCAGCCTAGGGGGGGGCGGGTACAATGAGCAGTTCTTC.

The V gene is TRBV11-3, the J gene TRBJ2-1; D is perhaps TRBD1 (6 bases). There are 14 residues in the CDR3. Germline V gene data show CDR1 as SGHNT and CDR2 as YENEEA. The V end lost 1 base, the J end lost 10 bases, and 14 bases lay between the germline ends. The DNA of the CDR3 is TGTGCCAGCAGCTTAGGCTCTACAGGGCGAGAGCAGTTCTTC. It codes for CASSLGSTGREQFF.

This chain connects TRBV5-4 to TRBJ2-5; 14 positions match TRBD2. Unmatched junction bases numbered 8, after V lost 2 bases and J lost 5 bases. Germline lookup yields CDR1 SGHNT and CDR2 YYREEE (reference sequence). This CDR3 comprises 17 residues. The CDR3 protein is CASSFGTSGSGTETQYF. For the CDR3, the DNA is TGTGCCAGCAGCTTCGGGACTAGCGGGAGCGGAACGGAGACCCAGTACTTC.

J is TRBJ2-7 and V is TRBV5-1, with TRBD2 identical over 13 bases. V was clipped by 5 bases and J by 0 bases; unmatched bases: 5. In germline, CDR1 is SGHRS, CDR2 YFSETQ. This CDR3 has 16 residues. CDR3: CASRRGLAGLSYEQYF. The DNA for the CDR3 is TGCGCCAGCAGACGGGGACTAGCGGGGCTCTCCTACGAGCAGTACTTC.

The chain employs TRBV7-3 and TRBJ2-3; 9 bases are a match to TRBD2. Looked up from germline, CDR1 is SGHTA and CDR2 is FQGTGA. With V trimmed by 2 bases and J by 5 bases, 8 bases remained unmatched. This CDR3 is built from 16 residues. CDR3 residues: CASSLVGRGGQDTQYF. Written as DNA, the CDR3 is TGTGCCAGCAGCTTAGTCGGGCGGGGGGGCCAAGATACGCAGTATTTT.

The V gene is TRBV30, the J gene TRBJ1-4; 7 nucleotides match TRBD1. Germline values: CDR1 GTSNPN, CDR2 SVGIG (reference sequence). The length of the CDR3 is 13 residues. The J segment lost 5 bases and the V segment lost 1 base, leaving 1 base of the junction unmatched. CDR3 residues: CAWSGRGNEKLFF. For the CDR3, the DNA is TGTGCCTGGAGTGGCAGGGGGAATGAAAAACTGTTTTTT.

V usage is TRBV6-5 and J usage is TRBJ2-3, with a tentative D call TRBD2 (5 bases). CDR3 length: 14 residues. The V gene's germline CDR1 is MNHEY and CDR2 SVGAGI. V was clipped by 5 bases and J by 2 bases, with 11 bases between them. CDR3 sequence reads: CASSRSLATDTQYF. The CDR3 DNA is TGTGCCAGCAGTAGGTCCCTAGCCACAGATACGCAGTATTTT.

The chain employs TRBV12-5 and TRBJ1-1, with 9 bases matching TRBD1. From germline, CDR1 is LGHNT and CDR2 FRNRAP. The length of the CDR3 is 16 residues. Unmatched junction bases numbered 3, after V lost 1 base and J lost 0 bases. The CDR3 loop reads CASGLGTGGLNTEAFF. The DNA for the CDR3 is TGTGCTAGTGGTTTGGGCACAGGGGGCCTGAACACTGAAGCTTTCTTT.

The V and J genes are TRBV29-1 and TRBJ2-7; tentatively, D is TRBD2 (6 bases). The CDR3 is made up of 10 amino acids. With 3 bases removed from V and 6 bases from J, the gap between germline ends came to 6 bases. Germline CDR1 and CDR2: SQVTM and ANQGSEA. The CDR3 nucleotides are TGCAGCGTTGATAGCGGCGAGCAGTACTTC. It specifies CSVDSGEQYF.

The rearrangement links TRBV6-5 to TRBJ2-3; 11 nucleotides align to TRBD1. Trimming removed 2 bases from V and 5 bases from J; junction bases left unmatched: 3. This CDR3 has 15 residues. Germline CDR1 reads MNHEY; CDR2 reads SVGAGI. CDR3: CASSYGQGAIDTQYF. The CDR3, as DNA: TGTGCCAGCAGTTACGGACAGGGGGCGATAGATACGCAGTATTTT.

This chain links TRBV19 with TRBJ2-7; 9 bases are a match to TRBD1. J gave up 3 bases and V 6 bases, and 9 bases lay outside the gene matches. CDR1 and CDR2 (germline): LNHDA, SQIVND (reference sequence). The CDR3 loop spans 15 amino acids. CDR3 amino acids: CASSSGGTGIYEQYF. CDR3 in DNA: TGTGCCAGTAGCTCTGGCGGGACAGGGATCTACGAGCAGTACTTC.

The J gene is TRBJ2-1, the V gene TRBV11-2; tentatively, D is TRBD1 (6 bases). The germline V and J ends were trimmed by 0 bases and 7 bases, with 19 bases remaining between them. There are 17 residues in the CDR3. The germline V gene encodes CDR1 SGHAT and CDR2 FQNNGV. The CDR3 region has the DNA TGTGCCAGCAGCTTAGAAATCGGACAGAGGGTTGGGAATGAGCAGTTCTTC. Encoded protein: CASSLEIGQRVGNEQFF.

There are a few counts of this clone. J is TRBJ2-3 and V is TRBV6-1; TRBD2 matches at 14 bases. The CDR3 covers 16 residues. V dropped 4 bases and J dropped 6; count of bases not matched to a gene: 6. Per germline, CDR1 MNHNS and CDR2 SASEGT. The chain's CDR3 is CASSGLAGGIEDTQYF. The CDR3 nucleotides read TGTGCCAGCAGTGGACTAGCGGGGGGGATCGAGGATACGCAGTATTTT.

J is TRBJ2-3 and V is TRBV28; 9 nucleotides align to TRBD2. CDR3 length equals 15 residues. Unmatched junction bases numbered 6, after V lost 4 bases and J lost 4 bases. Germline lookup yields CDR1 MDHEN and CDR2 SYDVKM. CDR3 sequence: CASSSQREDADTQYF. The CDR3 nucleotides are TGTGCCAGCAGTTCCCAGCGGGAGGACGCAGATACGCAGTATTTT.

This rearrangement joins TRBV10-1 to TRBJ2-5; tentative D call: TRBD1 (5 bases). Trimming removed 7 bases at V and 4 bases at J, with 13 bases between. CDR3 length equals 13 residues. Germline CDR1 WNHNN, CDR2 SYGVQD (reference sequence). As DNA, the CDR3 is TGCGCCAGCAATGACAGACTGGGAGAGACCCAGTACTTC. This gives the protein CASNDRLGETQYF.

Only a few counts were recorded for this clone. V and J are TRBV6-4 and TRBJ2-1; 11 nucleotides agree with TRBD2. With V trimmed by 3 bases and J by 7 bases, 5 bases remained unmatched. In germline, CDR1 is MRHNA, CDR2 SNTAGT. This CDR3 contains 15 residues. The CDR3 loop is CASSERTSGLNEQFF. DNA for the CDR3: TGTGCCAGCAGTGAACGGACTAGCGGGCTTAATGAGCAGTTCTTC.

J is TRBJ2-3 and V is TRBV5-1; TRBD2 agrees at 12 bases. This CDR3 region has 16 residues. J gave up 6 bases and V 2 bases, and 7 bases lay outside the gene matches. Germline V gene sequence: CDR1 SGHRS, CDR2 YFSETQ. CDR3 loop: CASSFSSGGASDTQYF. Written as DNA, the CDR3 is TGCGCCAGCAGCTTTTCTAGCGGGGGGGCATCCGATACGCAGTATTTT. The whole variable domain, remainder taken from reference TRBV5-1 and TRBJ2-3, is KAGVTQTPRYLIKTRGQQVTLSCSPISGHRSVSWYQQTPGQGLQFLFEYFSETQRNKGNFPGRFSGRQFSNSRSEMNVSTLELGDSALYLCASSFSSGGASDTQYFGPGTRLTVL.

The V call is TRBV6-5, the J call TRBJ1-1; D uncertain. This CDR3 comprises 13 residues. The germline gives CDR1 MNHEY, CDR2 SVGAGI. With 4 bases removed from V and 5 bases from J, the gap between germline ends came to 11 bases. DNA of the CDR3: TGTGCCAGCAGTTCGGTAGAGTTGACTGAAGCTTTCTTT. It specifies CASSSVELTEAFF.

This clone was seen a handful of times. V is TRBV27 and J is TRBJ1-4; 7 positions match TRBD1. Germline V gives CDR1 MNHEY, CDR2 SMNVEV (reference sequence). J lost 8 bases, V lost 4 bases, and 7 bases had no gene match. The CDR3 consists of 14 residues. The chain's CDR3 is CASSSDRAGEKLFF. The CDR3 nucleotides are TGTGCCAGCAGTTCCGACAGGGCGGGCGAAAAACTGTTTTTT.

The chain links TRBV4-1 to TRBJ2-6, with 8 bases lining up with TRBD1. The CDR3 is made up of 14 amino acids. Losses at the gene ends were 2 bases for V and 15 bases for J; bases not matched to a gene: 9. Germline V lookup: CDR1 MGHRA, CDR2 YSYEKL. CDR3 region: CASSQRTGSWGLTF. The CDR3 DNA reads TGCGCCAGCAGCCAAAGGACAGGGTCTTGGGGCCTGACTTTC.